Sequencing of this T cell receptor beta chain was carried out in a study of blood T cell repertoires in COVID-19. Looking at the study overall: The United States, Italy and Spain provided the acute and convalescent COVID-19 samples.

Measured with immunoSEQ multiplex PCR; TCRdb has only the in-frame clones, and not every one. The table shows 150,000 to 200,000 clones, with roughly 88% occurring only once. V shed 1 base and J shed 3 bases, with 12 bases lying between them. The germline V gene encodes CDR1 MNHNS and CDR2 SASEGT. CDR3 length: 15 amino acids. The sequenced sample was peripheral blood. This sequence originates from a woman aged 55-70 years with acute or convalescent COVID-19. The genes are TRBV6-1 and TRBJ1-2, with D unclear. CDR3 DNA: TGTGCCAGCAGTGAAGTTTGGCTTCAGGACTATGGCTACACCTTC. Translation gives CASSEVWLQDYGYTF.